These 21 T cell receptor beta chains share one sample of origin, sequenced in a study of molecular identifiers for immune sequencing clone quantification. TCRdb re-derived calls from the PCR reads in MiXCR, one entry per CDR3 protein. The repertoire has approximately 590,000 distinct CDR3 sequences, around 25% of them found once; the top ten carry approximately 0.75%. Sequencing input: naive CD8+ T cells from blood, with Jurkat cell RNA spiked in. Regarding subset: FACS-sorted CD8+CD4-CCR7+CD45RA+ naive T cells. The source of these receptors is a human donor in good health. Some libraries in this study had Jurkat cell RNA spiked in.

This clonotype was counted many times. V is TRBV30 and J is TRBJ1-1; D remains ambiguous. The CDR3 contains 13 residues. Germline CDR1 and CDR2: GTSNPN and SVGIG (reference sequence). Between the trimmed V and J ends, which lost 0 bases and 2 bases, there was a span of 7 bases. CDR3 DNA sequence: TGTGCCTGGAGTGTACTCAGTAACACTGAAGCTTTCTTT. It translates to CAWSVLSNTEAFF.

In the case of this clonotype: A much more abundant neighbour one base away suggests this may be a read error. The chain is built from TRBV3-1 and TRBJ2-3, with 8 bases aligning to TRBD2. CDR1 LGHDT and CDR2 YNNKEL come from the germline V gene (reference sequence). V lost 1 base and J lost 8; bases outside the gene matches: 11. The CDR3 runs 16 residues. CDR3 amino acids: CASSQGLRGAGSTQYF. Written as DNA, the CDR3 is TGTGCCAGCAGCCAAGGATTGCGGGGGGCCGGATCTACGCAGTATTTT.

Concerning this clonotype itself: A read error may be the cause here, since a much bigger clone is one base away. This chain joins TRBV6-5 and TRBJ2-7; TRBD1 agrees at 8 bases. The germline V gene has CDR1 MNHEY and CDR2 SVGAGI. J was trimmed by 6 bases and V by 0 bases; bases with no gene match: 7. The CDR3 is made up of 15 amino acids. CDR3 protein: CASSYSGTGSFEQYF. Written as DNA, the CDR3 is TGTGCCAGCAGTTACTCGGGGACAGGTAGCTTCGAGCAGTACTTC.

This sequence joins TRBV7-9 and TRBJ1-5, with unresolved D. Germline lookup yields CDR1 SEHNR and CDR2 FQNEAQ (reference sequence). Trimming removed 7 bases from V and 4 bases from J, with 14 bases in between. This CDR3 is 14 amino acids long. DNA of the CDR3: TGTGCCAGCACCCAATCGGGAGGGAATCAGCCCCAGCATTTT. Translated, it gives CASTQSGGNQPQHF.

This chain connects TRBV20-1 to TRBJ2-3, with D possibly being TRBD1 (5 bases). The length of the CDR3 is 13 residues. Per germline, CDR1 DFQATT and CDR2 SNEGSKA (reference sequence). Trimming left V 1 base short and J 4 bases short, with 9 bases between. CDR3 nucleotide sequence: TGCAGTGCTAGAGCAGGGCTGGCAGATACGCAGTATTTT. This codes for CSARAGLADTQYF.

The chain links TRBV3-1 to TRBJ2-2; 10 positions match TRBD1. The V and J ends lost 4 bases and 4 bases, in that order; junction bases with no gene match: 6. The CDR3 is 16 residues long. The germline gives CDR1 LGHDT, CDR2 YNNKEL (reference sequence). CDR3 bases: TGTGCCAGCAGCCCTGGACAGGGGGACCCCACCGGGGAGCTGTTTTTT. As protein: CASSPGQGDPTGELFF. The variable domain in full, completed from reference TRBV3-1 and TRBJ2-2, reads DTAVSQTPKYLVTQMGNDKSIKCEQNLGHDTMYWYKQDSKKFLKIMFSYNNKELIINETVPNRFSPKSPDKAHLNLHINSLELGDSAVYFCASSPGQGDPTGELFFGEGSRLTVL.

Concerning this clonotype: This may be a read error: a much more frequent sequence differs by one nucleotide. This rearrangement joins TRBV7-3 to TRBJ2-3; 8 positions agree with TRBD2. The CDR3 contains 15 residues. The V gene's germline CDR1 is SGHTA and CDR2 FQGTGA. CDR3 nucleotides: TGTGCCGGCAGCTCCACAGCGGGAGGCACAGATACGCAGTATTTT. Translated: CAGSSTAGGTDTQYF. Together with reference TRBV7-3 and TRBJ2-3, the CDR3 gives the full variable domain: GAGVSQTPSNKVTEKGKYVELRCDPISGHTALYWYRQSLGQGPEFLIYFQGTGAADDSGLPNDRFFAVRPEGSVSTLKIQRTERGDSAVYLCAGSSTAGGTDTQYFGPGTRLTVL.

This clonotype was recorded at least ten times. The V gene is TRBV6-2 or TRBV6-3, the J gene TRBJ1-2; D gene ambiguous. Trimming removed 0 bases from V and 2 bases from J, with 10 bases in between. The CDR3 consists of 15 residues. Germline V CDR1 and CDR2: MNHEY, SVGEGT. The DNA for the CDR3 is TGTGCCAGCAGTTACTCAATAGAACGAAACTATGGCTACACCTTC. Translated: CASSYSIERNYGYTF.

This CDR3 is CATSDLNLDSLYNEQFF. The CDR3 DNA reads TGTGCCACCAGTGATTTAAACCTTGACTCCTTATACAATGAGCAGTTCTTC. The chain uses TRBV24-1 and TRBJ2-1; the D is unclear. This CDR3 comprises 17 residues. Germline V gene lookup returns CDR1 KGHDR and CDR2 SFDVKD. Trimming removed 1 base from V and 4 bases from J, with 16 bases in between.

This clonotype was seen only a few times. The chain uses TRBV11-2 and TRBJ2-3; 7 positions match TRBD1. V was clipped by 1 base and J by 0 bases; unmatched bases: 4. The CDR3 is 16 amino acids. Germline V gives CDR1 SGHAT, CDR2 FQNNGV. The CDR3 region has the DNA TGTGCCAGCAGCTTAGCCACAGGGGTTAGCACAGATACGCAGTATTTT. This gives the protein CASSLATGVSTDTQYF. Variable domain in full (rest from reference TRBV11-2 and TRBJ2-3): EAGVAQSPRYKIIEKRQSVAFWCNPISGHATLYWYQQILGQGPKLLIQFQNNGVVDDSQLPKDRFSAERLKGVDSTLKIQPAKLEDSAVYLCASSLATGVSTDTQYFGPGTRLTVL.

This clonotype turned up a few times. This chain connects TRBV6-2 or TRBV6-3 to TRBJ1-4; TRBD1 is a possible D gene (6 bases). V lost 8 bases and J 5 bases, leaving 18 bases between the germline ends. Germline CDR1 MNHEY, CDR2 SVGEGT. CDR3 length: 15 residues. The CDR3 loop is CASLTGTPSNEKLFF. The CDR3 DNA is TGTGCCAGCTTAACCGGGACACCGTCGAATGAAAAACTGTTTTTT.

This clonotype was picked up many times. The chain employs TRBV6-2 or TRBV6-3 and TRBJ2-3; D gene unclear. Trimming removed 7 bases from V and 0 bases from J, with 11 bases in between. Germline lookup yields CDR1 MNHEY and CDR2 SVGEGT. This CDR3 is built from 14 residues. The CDR3 is CASNPDTSTDTQYF. The CDR3 coding sequence is TGTGCCAGCAACCCTGATACCAGCACAGATACGCAGTATTTT.

V and J are TRBV6-6 and TRBJ2-5; TRBD1 is a possible D gene (6 bases). CDR1 MNHNY and CDR2 SVGAGI come from the germline V gene (reference sequence). The CDR3 consists of 11 residues. V was shortened by 8 bases and J by 5 bases, with 9 bases between the two germline ends. The chain's CDR3 is CASEGVETQYF. The CDR3 DNA sequence: TGTGCCAGCGAGGGGGTTGAGACCCAGTACTTC.

Concerning this clonotype itself: Since no conserved phenylalanine or tryptophan closes the CDR3, a read error is the likely cause. The chain links TRBV28 to TRBJ2-7; D gene ambiguous. Germline CDR1 MDHEN, CDR2 SYDVKM. V lost 2 bases and J 2 bases, leaving 7 bases between the germline ends. This CDR3 has 13 residues. The CDR3 protein is CASSLGLAYEQYC. The CDR3 DNA is TGTGCCAGCAGTTTAGGCCTTGCCTACGAGCAGTACTGC.

In its sample, this clonotype was seen a few times. A much larger clone differs by one base, so this may be a read error. The chain joins TRBV5-1 to TRBJ2-3, with a weak D call TRBD2 (6 bases). The CDR3 covers 12 residues. Germline CDR1 reads SGHRS; CDR2 reads YFSETQ. The CDR3 bases are TGCGCCAGCAGCTCCGGGGGAGATACGCAGTGTTTT. Translating gives CASSSGGDTQCF. The complete variable domain, with remaining parts taken from reference TRBV5-1 and TRBJ2-3, reads KAGVTQTPRYLIKTRGQQVTLSCSPISGHRSVSWYQQTPGQGLQFLFEYFSETQRNKGNFPGRFSGRQFSNSRSEMNVSTLELGDSALYLCASSSGGDTQCFGPGTRLTVL.

The V and J genes are TRBV12-3 or TRBV12-4 and TRBJ1-3; 9 bases map to TRBD1. The J segment lost 6 bases and the V segment lost 6 bases, leaving 6 bases of the junction unmatched. The CDR3 consists of 14 residues. CDR3 amino acids: CASSLGQGPNTIYF. In DNA, the CDR3 is TGTGCCAGCAGCCTGGGACAGGGACCAAACACCATATATTTT.

V gene TRBV4-1 combines with J gene TRBJ1-1; D remains ambiguous. This CDR3 region has 15 residues. Between the trimmed V and J ends, which lost 3 bases and 0 bases, there was a span of 11 bases. Germline values: CDR1 MGHRA, CDR2 YSYEKL. The CDR3 loop is CASSQSGVVNTEAFF. The CDR3 DNA reads as TGCGCCAGCAGCCAGAGCGGGGTTGTGAACACTGAAGCTTTCTTT.

This clonotype has a count of ten or more. This chain connects TRBV6-1 to TRBJ2-4; D is undetermined. V dropped 6 bases and J dropped 11 bases, with 8 bases sitting between them. The CDR3 loop spans 10 amino acids. Germline V gene sequence: CDR1 MNHNS, CDR2 SASEGT. The CDR3 DNA sequence: TGTGCCAGCAGGGAGCATCTTCAGTACTTC. Translated: CASREHLQYF.

As to this clonotype: A much bigger clone sits one base away, suggesting this may be a read error. This rearrangement joins TRBV6-6 to TRBJ1-1; D unclear. Germline V lookup: CDR1 MNHNY, CDR2 SVGAGI (reference sequence). V lost 4 bases and J lost 4, with 13 bases in between. This CDR3 contains 14 residues. CDR3 sequence (DNA): TGTGCCAGCAGTTCCGAGTTCCGGGGCACTGAAGCTTTCTTT. Translation: CASSSEFRGTEAFF.

With respect to this clonotype: The junction differs from germline at one of its ends, possibly a read error. The chain has TRBV7-3 and TRBJ2-3; a weak D match, TRBD1 (5 bases). CDR1 is SGHTA, CDR2 FQGTGA, per germline. This CDR3 region has 14 residues. In nucleotides, the CDR3 is TGTGCCAGCGGCTTAACAGGTGGCACAGATACGCAGTATTTT. It is translated as CASGLTGGTDTQYF.

CDR3 in amino acids: CASSFYAGVSSYEQYF. CDR3 in DNA: TGTGCCAGCAGTTTTTACGCGGGGGTGAGCTCCTACGAGCAGTACTTC. The V and J genes are TRBV27 and TRBJ2-7; TRBD2 agrees at 7 bases. Losses at the gene ends were 3 bases for V and 0 bases for J; bases not matched to a gene: 8. Germline-derived CDR1 and CDR2 are MNHEY and SMNVEV (reference sequence). This CDR3 has 16 residues.